These 11 T cell receptor beta chains were all obtained from the same sample, sequenced in a study of human versus mouse CDR3 diversity and MHC coevolution. Sequencing was performed with immunoSEQ multiplex PCR; in TCRdb, only in-frame clones are kept and a portion is missing. Among roughly 81,000 clones, just over 90% were seen once, and the ten largest hold around 1.5%. The sample comprised naive CD4+ T cells from blood. Subset denoted: CD45RO-negative CD62L-positive naive CD4 T cells. The receptors here all came from a person aged 30-70 years in good health.

The genes are TRBV6-1 and TRBJ2-7; D is possibly TRBD1 (5 bases). Germline loops: CDR1 MNHNS, CDR2 SASEGT. The CDR3 contains 13 residues. Trimming cost V 0 bases and J 3 bases, with 6 bases left between them. CDR3 DNA: TGTGCCAGCAGTGAAGCGGGGCGCTACGAGCAGTACTTC. Encoded protein: CASSEAGRYEQYF.

This clone was detected once. V usage is TRBV10-2 and J usage is TRBJ1-5; D is undetermined. The V and J ends lost 7 bases and 6 bases respectively, with 13 bases between them. The germline V gene encodes CDR1 WSHSY and CDR2 SAAADI. This CDR3 region has 13 residues. The CDR3 loop reads CASTVGGSQPQHF. The CDR3 DNA is TGCGCCAGCACGGTCGGAGGAAGTCAGCCCCAGCATTTT.

This chain links TRBV18 with TRBJ1-5; TRBD1 agrees at 11 bases. The CDR3 extends over 15 amino acids. V gave up 6 bases and J gave up 9 bases; unmatched junction bases: 10. The germline CDR1 and CDR2 sequences are KGHSH and LQKENI. CDR3 sequence: CASSQGQGVLGPQHF. The DNA of the CDR3 is TGTGCCAGCTCCCAGGGACAGGGGGTTCTAGGGCCCCAGCATTTT.

The chain recombines TRBV27 with TRBJ2-2, with D possibly matching TRBD1 (6 bases). CDR1 MNHEY and CDR2 SMNVEV come from the germline V gene (reference sequence). The V and J ends lost 2 bases and 7 bases respectively, with 11 bases between them. This CDR3 is 14 amino acids long. CDR3: CASSLVQGHGELFF. The CDR3 DNA follows: TGTGCCAGCAGTTTAGTACAGGGTCACGGGGAGCTGTTTTTT.

To note about this clone: Compared with germline, one end of the junction differs, possibly owing to a read error. J is TRBJ2-1 and V is TRBV18; D perhaps matches TRBD2 (5 bases). The CDR3 runs to 12 residues. Germline V gene data show CDR1 as KGHSH and CDR2 as LQKENI. DNA of the CDR3: TGTGCCAGCTGCGGGTCCTCCAATGAGCAGTTCTTC. Amino acid sequence: CASCGSSNEQFF.

The rearrangement joins TRBV5-4 to TRBJ2-1; no firm D call. Between the trimmed V and J ends, which lost 2 bases and 7 bases, there was a span of 10 bases. Germline V gives CDR1 SGHNT, CDR2 YYREEE (reference sequence). The CDR3 has 13 residues. The CDR3 DNA is TGTGCCAGCAGCTTTCGACTCGAGAATGAGCAGTTCTTC. Translation gives CASSFRLENEQFF.

This rearrangement joins TRBV29-1 to TRBJ2-1, with 10 bases matching TRBD1. Trimming took 5 bases from V and 7 from J; bases not matched to a gene: 14. CDR1 and CDR2 (germline): SQVTM, ANQGSEA. The CDR3 extends over 16 amino acids. CDR3 sequence reads: CSVYRLGQGMRNEQFF. In DNA form, the CDR3 reads TGCAGCGTTTATAGACTGGGACAGGGGATGAGGAATGAGCAGTTCTTC.

For the CDR3, the DNA is TGTGCCAGCAGCTATGAGGCGGCCGTAGCCAAAAACATTCAGTACTTC. Its protein is CASSYEAAVAKNIQYF. This sequence joins TRBV7-9 and TRBJ2-4, with unresolved D. Germline V gene sequence: CDR1 SEHNR, CDR2 FQNEAQ (reference sequence). The CDR3 has 16 amino acids. Trimming left V 4 bases short and J 0 bases short, with 13 bases between.

The chain is built from TRBV15 and TRBJ2-1, with 9 bases identical to TRBD2. The V and J ends lost 5 bases and 3 bases, in that order; junction bases with no gene match: 2. Germline V gives CDR1 LNHNV, CDR2 YYDKDF (reference sequence). The CDR3 sequence is 14 residues long. The CDR3 nucleotides are TGTGCCACCAGCGGTAGCGGGGGCTACAATGAGCAGTTCTTC. Its translation is CATSGSGGYNEQFF.

The chain has TRBV11-3 and TRBJ2-3; 8 bases are shared with TRBD1. The CDR3 has 15 residues. Unmatched junction bases numbered 8, after V lost 5 bases and J lost 4 bases. Per the germline V gene, CDR1 is SGHNT and CDR2 is YENEEA. The CDR3 DNA reads as TGTGCCAGCAGCCCCAGGGGGCCAGGTTCAGATACGCAGTATTTT. This sequence encodes CASSPRGPGSDTQYF.

The chain recombines TRBV9 with TRBJ1-1, with TRBD1 matching over 8 bases. Trimming at V came to 3 bases and at J to 1 base, leaving 11 bases not matched to a gene. This CDR3 region has 17 residues. CDR1 and CDR2 (germline): SGDLS, YYNGEE. CDR3 amino acids: CASSGARQGIPNTEAFF. The CDR3 DNA reads TGTGCCAGCAGCGGTGCCAGACAGGGGATACCGAACACTGAAGCTTTCTTT. Full variable domain (missing parts from reference TRBV9 and TRBJ1-1): DSGVTQTPKHLITATGQRVTLRCSPRSGDLSVYWYQQSLDQGLQFLIQYYNGEERAKGNILERFSAQQFPDLHSELNLSSLELGDSALYFCASSGARQGIPNTEAFFGQGTRLTVV.